This paragraph covers one TCR beta chain sequence. The sample originates from a study of cytomegalovirus exposure and HLA in healthy donors. Germline V gene data show CDR1 as LNHDA and CDR2 as SQIVND (reference sequence). V dropped 3 bases and J dropped 8 bases, with 13 bases sitting between them. The CDR3 has 13 amino acids. Use of 60 Vbeta and 13 Jbeta primers characterized the PCR. Method: immunoSEQ multiplex PCR; TCRdb's copy keeps in-frame clones and lacks some. Its listing shows around 140,000 clones. The sequenced sample consisted of PBMCs. The TCR comes from a woman aged 18-29 years in good health and CMV-seronegative. This rearrangement joins TRBV19 to TRBJ1-2; D is undetermined. CDR3 amino acids: CASSMSLGVGYTF. CDR3 coding DNA: TGTGCCAGTAGTATGAGTCTAGGAGTCGGCTACACCTTC.